Listed below are T cell receptor beta chains from one sample, sequenced in a study of cytotoxic CD8 clonotypes in ibrutinib-treated CLL. The assay was immunoSEQ multiplex PCR, and TCRdb's table has in-frame clones only and misses some. The sample shows over 140,000 clones, around 82% of them seen only once. The material sequenced was PBMCs, taken after 36 months of ibrutinib treatment. These receptors all come from a human donor with chronic lymphocytic leukemia. CDR3s leave out the opening cysteine and the closing phenylalanine or tryptophan.

CDR3 length,V gene,CDR3 protein
10,TRBV9,ASSGSGLEAF
17,TRBV4-2,ASSQVAATREVAKNIQY
12,TRBV11-2,ASSPPDKNTEAF
14,TRBV7-6,ASSLGASGSTDTQY
13,TRBV5-1,ASSPMTGGVTEAF
12,TRBV10-1,ASSEGSTGIVAF
16,TRBV6-8,ASSYRDSGGAIYNEQF
12,TRBV6-5,ASSYWGLTDTQY
13,TRBV4-1,ASSHVRTGYNEQF
9,TRBV7-8,ASTVGPGYT
12,TRBV9,ASSPRQGRTEAF
10,TRBV7-9,ASAPESEKLF
11,TRBV27,ASSWLANTEAF
12,TRBV7-9,ASSLGDTSGEQY
12,TRBV27,ASRSTFRTEKLF
11,TRBV5-1,ASSLETSREQF
10,TRBV9,ASSVGGGEQF
13,TRBV4-1,ASSQGGSPYNEQF
11,TRBV11-2,ASSLDLTDTQY
12,TRBV4-2,ASSQTNDEYEQY
12,TRBV7-2,ASRAGHQGSPLH
13,TRBV5-4,ASSHKTGGSAGYT
13,TRBV4-1,ASSQDFSAYNEQF
13,TRBV5-1,ASSQHWGSNEKLF
14,TRBV9,ASSVEALLGTDTQY
14,TRBV4-1,ASSQVGTGKRNEQY
15,TRBV4-2,ASSQVSLAGATDTQY
16,TRBV4-1,ASSQGVSLAYSNQPQH
12,TRBV18,ASSPPGPSYEQY
13,TRBV10-2,ASSESVLSGNTIY
13,TRBV6-5,VSRTRTGVNYGYT
12,TRBV5-1,ASGSGGLNSPLH
8,TRBV10-3,AIGEETQY
12,TRBV7-6,ASSLGSGRRELF
16,TRBV10-2,ASSARTGSGVGTGELF
12,TRBV15,ATSWRGPTYEQY
9,TRBV2,ASSAGSPLH
12,TRBV14,ASSHGPNQETQY
13,TRBV6-5,ASSPPLAGIYEQY
16,TRBV5-6,ASSLGPGQGFSHSPLH
12,TRBV5-8,ASSRTRIGDEQF
13,TRBV6-4,ASSSGGALDNEQF
12,TRBV6-6,ASSYGQGRTGYT
11,TRBV30,AWSVGSTDTQY
12,TRBV5-4,ASSLVLGFGEQY
14,TRBV5-4,ASSHDGTSGYNEQF